These 5 T cell receptor beta chains originate from one sample sequenced in a study of blood T cell repertoires in COVID-19. The assay was immunoSEQ multiplex PCR, and TCRdb's table has in-frame clones only and misses some. Of under 250,000 clones listed, around 90% were seen once; the top ten hold around 0.84%. Sequencing used peripheral blood. The receptors come from a man aged 60 to 75 with COVID-19, enrolled during active disease.

V is TRBV19 and J is TRBJ2-1, with a weak D call TRBD2 (7 bases). Trimming left V 3 bases short and J 0 bases short, with 9 bases between. Germline CDR1 reads LNHDA; CDR2 reads SQIVND (reference sequence). CDR3 length: 15 amino acids. CDR3 amino acids: CASSMAGASYNEQFF. Here the CDR3 DNA reads TGTGCCAGTAGTATGGCGGGGGCCTCCTACAATGAGCAGTTCTTC. Based on the CDR3 plus reference TRBV19 and TRBJ2-1, the full variable domain is DGGITQSPKYLFRKEGQNVTLSCEQNLNHDAMYWYRQDPGQGLRLIYYSQIVNDFQKGDIAEGYSVSREKKESFPLTVTSAQKNPTAFYLCASSMAGASYNEQFFGPGTRLTVL.

The V and J genes are TRBV24-1 and TRBJ2-1; TRBD1 matches 7 bases. Per germline, CDR1 KGHDR and CDR2 SFDVKD. This CDR3 region has 18 residues. Trimming took 7 bases from V and 0 from J; bases not matched to a gene: 14. The CDR3 spells CATSHPPTGTSSYNEQFF. DNA for the CDR3: TGTGCCACCAGCCACCCCCCGACAGGGACCAGCTCCTACAATGAGCAGTTCTTC.

The chain is built from TRBV25-1 and TRBJ2-7, with a possible D match to TRBD2 (6 bases). The CDR3 has 14 amino acids. V lost 4 bases, J lost 5 bases, and 15 bases lay in between. Germline CDR1 reads MGHDK; CDR2 reads SYGVNS. The CDR3 spells CASSVRGSKDEQYF. As DNA, the CDR3 is TGTGCCAGCAGTGTTCGGGGGTCCAAGGACGAGCAGTACTTC.

This clone was counted once. The genes are TRBV5-1 and TRBJ2-3, with 15 positions matching TRBD2. This CDR3 spans 18 amino acids. J lost 1 base, V lost 3 bases, and 6 bases had no gene match. CDR1 and CDR2 (germline): SGHRS, YFSETQ. The DNA for the CDR3 is TGCGCCAGCAGCTCCGGACTAGCGGGGGGGGCTGGCACAGATACGCAGTATTTT. Translated, it gives CASSSGLAGGAGTDTQYF. Complete variable domain (other parts from reference TRBV5-1 and TRBJ2-3): KAGVTQTPRYLIKTRGQQVTLSCSPISGHRSVSWYQQTPGQGLQFLFEYFSETQRNKGNFPGRFSGRQFSNSRSEMNVSTLELGDSALYLCASSSGLAGGAGTDTQYFGPGTRLTVL.

J is TRBJ2-5 and V is TRBV5-1; D uncertain. V gave up 1 base and J gave up 2 bases, with 6 bases separating them. Germline V lookup: CDR1 SGHRS, CDR2 YFSETQ. CDR3 length: 13 residues. The CDR3 sequence: CASSLWQQETQYF. CDR3 DNA: TGCGCCAGCAGCTTGTGGCAGCAAGAGACCCAGTACTTC.